This T cell receptor (beta chain) was sequenced in a study of tumor and adjacent non-tumor tissue in lung cancer. Background on the study: Aged about 30 to 76 years, patients included 9 to 11 men and roughly five women with stage I to III disease. On average, productive TCRbeta reads reached roughly 4.2 million per sample.

A modified ARM-PCR protocol with three rounds of nested PCR amplified TCRbeta. From the multiplex PCR reads, TCRdb called clonotypes with MiXCR, one entry per CDR3 protein. In the table there are more than 85,000 distinct CDR3 sequences, about 80% of which are singletons. Whole-study findings and limits: TCR diversity was significantly greater in tumor than normal lung tissue. Top 100 clones took a larger repertoire share in normal lung.

This clonotype was seen ten or more times. Its antigen remains unknown. The template was RNA from unsorted bulk tissue. Germline CDR1 MNHGY, CDR2 SVAAGI. V lost 2 bases to trimming and J lost 6 bases, with 20 bases between them. The CDR3 is 18 amino acids. J is TRBJ1-6 and V is TRBV6-9; possible D gene TRBD1, 5 bases. Sequencing input: lung tumor tissue. This TCR came from a man in his 70s with non-small cell lung cancer. Written as DNA, the CDR3 is TGTGCCAGCAGTTATGGTTCCAGGGAGGTTTCTTCTAATTCACCCCTCCACTTT. Its protein is CASSYGSREVSSNSPLHF.